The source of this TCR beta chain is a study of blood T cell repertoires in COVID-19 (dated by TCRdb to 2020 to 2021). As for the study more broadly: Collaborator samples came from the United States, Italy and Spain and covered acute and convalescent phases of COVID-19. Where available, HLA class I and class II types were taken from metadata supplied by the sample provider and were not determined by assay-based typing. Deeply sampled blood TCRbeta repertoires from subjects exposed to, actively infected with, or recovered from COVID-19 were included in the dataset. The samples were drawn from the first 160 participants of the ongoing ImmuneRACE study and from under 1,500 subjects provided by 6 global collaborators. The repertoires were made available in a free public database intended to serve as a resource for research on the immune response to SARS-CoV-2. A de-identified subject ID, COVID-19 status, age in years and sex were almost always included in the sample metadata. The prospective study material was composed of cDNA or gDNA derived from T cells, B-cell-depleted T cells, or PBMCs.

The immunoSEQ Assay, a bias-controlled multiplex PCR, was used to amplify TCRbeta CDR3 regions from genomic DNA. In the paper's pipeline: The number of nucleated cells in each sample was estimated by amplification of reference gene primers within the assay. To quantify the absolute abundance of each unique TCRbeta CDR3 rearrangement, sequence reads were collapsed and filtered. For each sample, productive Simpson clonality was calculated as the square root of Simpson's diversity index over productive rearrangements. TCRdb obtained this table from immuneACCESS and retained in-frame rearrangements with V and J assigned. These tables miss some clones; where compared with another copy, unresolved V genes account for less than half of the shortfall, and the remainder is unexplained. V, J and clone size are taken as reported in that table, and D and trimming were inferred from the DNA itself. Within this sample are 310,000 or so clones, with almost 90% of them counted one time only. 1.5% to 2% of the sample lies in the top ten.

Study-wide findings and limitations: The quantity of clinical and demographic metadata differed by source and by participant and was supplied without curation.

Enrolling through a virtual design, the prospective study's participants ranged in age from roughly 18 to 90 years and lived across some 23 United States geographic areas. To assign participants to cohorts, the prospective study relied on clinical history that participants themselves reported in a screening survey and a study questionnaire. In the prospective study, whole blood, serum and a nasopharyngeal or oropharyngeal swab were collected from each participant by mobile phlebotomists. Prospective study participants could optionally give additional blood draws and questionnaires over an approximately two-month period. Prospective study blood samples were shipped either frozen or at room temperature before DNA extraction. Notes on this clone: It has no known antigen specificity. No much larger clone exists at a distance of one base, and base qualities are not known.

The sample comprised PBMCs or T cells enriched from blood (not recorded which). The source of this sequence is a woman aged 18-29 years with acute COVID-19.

In nucleotide form, the sequence is TGTGCCAGCAGCTTAGATCTGGGGACAGGGTATGGCTACACCTTC. Its protein reads: CASSLDLGTGYGYTF. The rearranged chain carries TRBV11-2 and TRBJ1-2, and 9 junction bases match TRBD1. Compared with germline, V lacks 0 bases and J lacks 5 bases; bases without a gene match: 4. The cysteine opens and the phenylalanine closes a CDR3 of 15 amino acids. The only DNA kept is the CDR3, 45 bases in frame from the first base. CDR1 is given as SGHAT and CDR2 as FQNNGV, both from the germline V gene.